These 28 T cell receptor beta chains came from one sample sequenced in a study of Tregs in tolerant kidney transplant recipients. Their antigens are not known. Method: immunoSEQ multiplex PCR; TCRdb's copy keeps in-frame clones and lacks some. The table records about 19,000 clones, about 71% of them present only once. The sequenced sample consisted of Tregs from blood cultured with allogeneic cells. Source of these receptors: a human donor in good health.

This CDR3 is CACQLTRGDEQYF. The CDR3 bases are TGTGCCTGCCAGCTCACGCGGGGGGACGAGCAGTACTTC. This chain links TRBV18 with TRBJ2-7; TRBD2 matches 8 bases. V lost 11 bases and J lost 5; bases outside the gene matches: 11. The germline CDR1 and CDR2 sequences are KGHSH and LQKENI. CDR3 size: 13 residues. Together with reference TRBV18 and TRBJ2-7, the CDR3 gives the full variable domain: NAGVMQNPRHLVRRRGQEARLRCSPMKGHSHVYWYRQLPEEGLKFMVYLQKENIIDESGMPKERFSAEFPKEGPSILRIQQVVRGDSAAYFCACQLTRGDEQYFGPGTRLTVT.

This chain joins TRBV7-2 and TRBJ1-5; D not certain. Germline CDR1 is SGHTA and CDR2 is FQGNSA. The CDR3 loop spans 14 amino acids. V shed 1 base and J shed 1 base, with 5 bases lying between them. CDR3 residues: CASSLVGSNQPQHF. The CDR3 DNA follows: TGTGCCAGCAGCTTAGTGGGCAGCAATCAGCCCCAGCATTTT.

The CDR3, as DNA: TGCGCCAGCAGGCCCGACGCGGGGGATTACAATGAGCAGTTCTTC. Protein sequence: CASRPDAGDYNEQFF. The V call is TRBV5-1, the J call TRBJ2-1; TRBD2 matches 7 bases. The CDR3 spans 15 residues. Losses at the gene ends were 5 bases for V and 4 bases for J; bases not matched to a gene: 9. Germline-derived CDR1 and CDR2 are SGHRS and YFSETQ.

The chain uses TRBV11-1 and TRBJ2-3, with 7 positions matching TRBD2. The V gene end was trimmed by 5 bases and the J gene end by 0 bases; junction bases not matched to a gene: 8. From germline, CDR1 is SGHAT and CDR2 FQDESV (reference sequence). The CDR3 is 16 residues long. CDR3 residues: CASSPWGGTSTDTQYF. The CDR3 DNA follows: TGTGCCAGCAGCCCTTGGGGGGGAACTAGCACAGATACGCAGTATTTT.

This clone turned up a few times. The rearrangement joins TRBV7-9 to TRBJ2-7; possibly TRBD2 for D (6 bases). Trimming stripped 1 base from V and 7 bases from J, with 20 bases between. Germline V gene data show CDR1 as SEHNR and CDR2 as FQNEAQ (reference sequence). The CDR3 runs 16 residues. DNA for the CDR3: TGTGCCAGCAGCTTAGGGGTGGGGACTCCCGTCTCAGAGCAGTACTTC. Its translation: CASSLGVGTPVSEQYF. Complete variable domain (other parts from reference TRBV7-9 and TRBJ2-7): DTGVSQNPRHKITKRGQNVTFRCDPISEHNRLYWYRQTLGQGPEFLTYFQNEAQLEKSRLLSDRFSAERPKGSFSTLEIQRTEQGDSAMYLCASSLGVGTPVSEQYFGPGTRLTVT.

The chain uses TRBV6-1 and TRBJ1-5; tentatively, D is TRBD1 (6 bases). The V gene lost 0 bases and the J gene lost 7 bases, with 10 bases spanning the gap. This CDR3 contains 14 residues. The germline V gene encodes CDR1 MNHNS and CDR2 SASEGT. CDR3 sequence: CASSEAGRGQPQHF. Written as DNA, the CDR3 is TGTGCCAGCAGTGAAGCGGGGAGGGGGCAGCCCCAGCATTTT.

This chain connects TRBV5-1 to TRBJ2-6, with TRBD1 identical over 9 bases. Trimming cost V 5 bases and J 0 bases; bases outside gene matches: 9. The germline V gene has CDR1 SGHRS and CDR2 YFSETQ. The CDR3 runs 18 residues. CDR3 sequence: CASSGGQGLYSGANVLTF. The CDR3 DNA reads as TGCGCCAGCAGTGGGGGACAGGGTCTGTACTCTGGGGCCAACGTCCTGACTTTC.

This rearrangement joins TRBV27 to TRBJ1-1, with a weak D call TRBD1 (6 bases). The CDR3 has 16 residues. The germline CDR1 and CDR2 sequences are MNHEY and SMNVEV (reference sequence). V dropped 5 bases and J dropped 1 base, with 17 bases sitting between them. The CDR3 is CASSLRTAGANTEAFF. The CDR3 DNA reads TGTGCCAGCAGTCTCCGCACGGCAGGGGCGAACACTGAAGCTTTCTTT.

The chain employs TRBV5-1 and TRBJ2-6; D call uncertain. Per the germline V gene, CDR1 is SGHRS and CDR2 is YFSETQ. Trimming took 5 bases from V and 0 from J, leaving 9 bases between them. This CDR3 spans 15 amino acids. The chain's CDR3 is CASRQTYSGANVLTF. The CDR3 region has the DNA TGCGCCAGCAGGCAGACTTACTCTGGGGCCAACGTCCTGACTTTC.

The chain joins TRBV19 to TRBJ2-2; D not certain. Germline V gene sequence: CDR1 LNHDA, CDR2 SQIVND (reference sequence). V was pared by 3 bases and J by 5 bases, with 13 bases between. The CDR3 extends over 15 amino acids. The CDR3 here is CASSISSGWTGELFF. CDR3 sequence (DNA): TGTGCCAGTAGTATTTCTTCGGGTTGGACCGGGGAGCTGTTTTTT.

As DNA, the CDR3 is TGTGCCAGCAGCTTAGCGATGGCTTTATTCACAGATACGCAGTATTTT. It codes for CASSLAMALFTDTQYF. The chain combines TRBV7-9 with TRBJ2-3; no clear D. Germline V CDR1 and CDR2: SEHNR, FQNEAQ (reference sequence). Trimming cost V 0 bases and J 2 bases, with 12 bases left between them. This CDR3 is built from 16 residues.

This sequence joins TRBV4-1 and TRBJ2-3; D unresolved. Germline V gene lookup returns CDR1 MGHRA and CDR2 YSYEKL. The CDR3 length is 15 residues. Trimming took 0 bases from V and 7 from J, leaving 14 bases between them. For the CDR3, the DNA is TGCGCCAGCAGCCAAGATTCCGTGTCTGTAAATACGCAGTATTTT. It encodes CASSQDSVSVNTQYF.

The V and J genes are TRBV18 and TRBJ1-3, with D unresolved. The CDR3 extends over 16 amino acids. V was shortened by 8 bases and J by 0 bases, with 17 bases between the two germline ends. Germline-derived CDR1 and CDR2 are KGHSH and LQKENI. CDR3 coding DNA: TGTGCCAGCACCCCGAAGGCGGCAACCTCTGGAAACACCATATATTTT. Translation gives CASTPKAATSGNTIYF.

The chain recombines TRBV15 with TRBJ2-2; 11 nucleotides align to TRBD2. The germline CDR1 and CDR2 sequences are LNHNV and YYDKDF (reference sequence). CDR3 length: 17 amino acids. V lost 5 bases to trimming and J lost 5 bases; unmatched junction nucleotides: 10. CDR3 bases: TGTGCCACCAGCGGAGGGGGAGGGACTAGCGGAACCGGGGAGCTGTTTTTT. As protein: CATSGGGGTSGTGELFF.

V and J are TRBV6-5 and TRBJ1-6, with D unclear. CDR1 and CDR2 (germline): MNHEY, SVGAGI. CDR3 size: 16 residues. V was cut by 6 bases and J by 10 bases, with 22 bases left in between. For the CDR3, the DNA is TGTGCCAGCAGCTACATACACACACCGATTATCTCACCCCTCCACTTT. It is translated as CASSYIHTPIISPLHF.

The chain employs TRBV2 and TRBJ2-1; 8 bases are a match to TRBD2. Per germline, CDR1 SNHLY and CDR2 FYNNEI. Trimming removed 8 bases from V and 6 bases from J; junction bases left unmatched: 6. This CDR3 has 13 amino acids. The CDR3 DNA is TGTGCCAGCCGGGGGGGCGAAGCCAATGAGCAGTTCTTC. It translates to CASRGGEANEQFF.

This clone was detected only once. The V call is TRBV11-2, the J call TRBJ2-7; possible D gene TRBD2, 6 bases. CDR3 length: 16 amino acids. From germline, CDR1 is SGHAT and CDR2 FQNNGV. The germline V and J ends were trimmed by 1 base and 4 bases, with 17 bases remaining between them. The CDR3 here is CASSLGLASGAYEQYF. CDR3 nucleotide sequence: TGTGCCAGCAGCTTAGGTCTAGCGAGTGGAGCTTACGAGCAGTACTTC.

The chain's CDR3 is CASSQDLRSEKLFF. The CDR3 bases are TGTGCCAGCAGCCAAGATTTGAGATCTGAAAAACTGTTTTTT. The chain uses TRBV14 and TRBJ1-4, with unresolved D. V gave up 0 bases and J gave up 7 bases, with 9 bases separating them. The germline V gene encodes CDR1 SGHDN and CDR2 FVKESK. The CDR3 contains 14 residues.

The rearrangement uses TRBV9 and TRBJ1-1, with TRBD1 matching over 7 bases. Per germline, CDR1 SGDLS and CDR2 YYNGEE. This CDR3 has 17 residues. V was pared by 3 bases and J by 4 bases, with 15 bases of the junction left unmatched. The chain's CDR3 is CASSAQIFGPGGTEAFF. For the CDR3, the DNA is TGTGCCAGCAGCGCCCAAATCTTTGGCCCAGGGGGCACTGAAGCTTTCTTT.

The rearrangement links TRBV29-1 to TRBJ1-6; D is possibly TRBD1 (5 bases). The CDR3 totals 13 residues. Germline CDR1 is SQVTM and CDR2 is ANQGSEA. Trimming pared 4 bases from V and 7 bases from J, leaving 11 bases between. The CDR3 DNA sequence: TGCAGCGTTGTGAGGGGCAAAAATTCACCCCTCCACTTT. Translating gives CSVVRGKNSPLHF.

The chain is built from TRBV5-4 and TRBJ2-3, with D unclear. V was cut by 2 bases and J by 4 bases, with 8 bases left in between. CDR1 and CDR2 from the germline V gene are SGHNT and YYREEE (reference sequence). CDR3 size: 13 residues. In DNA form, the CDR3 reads TGTGCCAGCAGCTTTGAATTGGCAGATACGCAGTATTTT. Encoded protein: CASSFELADTQYF.

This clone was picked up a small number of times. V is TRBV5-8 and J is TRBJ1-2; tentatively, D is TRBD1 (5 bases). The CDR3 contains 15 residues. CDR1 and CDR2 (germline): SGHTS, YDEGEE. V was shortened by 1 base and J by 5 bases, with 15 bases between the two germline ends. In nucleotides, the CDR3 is TGTGCCAGCAGCTTGTTTGGGGGGACCGGGTATGGCTACACCTTC. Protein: CASSLFGGTGYGYTF.

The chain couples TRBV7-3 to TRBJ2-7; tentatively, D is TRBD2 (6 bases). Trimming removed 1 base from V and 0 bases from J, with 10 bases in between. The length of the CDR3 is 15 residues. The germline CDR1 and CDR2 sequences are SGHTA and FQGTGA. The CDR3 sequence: CASSLIAGGSYEQYF. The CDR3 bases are TGTGCCAGCAGCTTAATTGCCGGGGGCTCCTACGAGCAGTACTTC.

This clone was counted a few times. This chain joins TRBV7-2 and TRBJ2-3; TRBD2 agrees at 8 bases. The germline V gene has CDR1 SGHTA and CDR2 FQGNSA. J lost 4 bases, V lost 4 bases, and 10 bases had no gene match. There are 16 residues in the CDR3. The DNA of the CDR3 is TGTGCCAGCAGCTCTCCCGGCGGGGGGACCCCAGATACGCAGTATTTT. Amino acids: CASSSPGGGTPDTQYF.

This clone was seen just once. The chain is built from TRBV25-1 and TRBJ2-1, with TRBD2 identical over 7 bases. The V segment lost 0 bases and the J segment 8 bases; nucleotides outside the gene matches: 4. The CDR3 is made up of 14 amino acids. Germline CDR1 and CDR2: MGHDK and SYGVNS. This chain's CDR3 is CASSEYRTRDEQFF. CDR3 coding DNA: TGTGCCAGCAGTGAATATAGGACTAGGGATGAGCAGTTCTTC.

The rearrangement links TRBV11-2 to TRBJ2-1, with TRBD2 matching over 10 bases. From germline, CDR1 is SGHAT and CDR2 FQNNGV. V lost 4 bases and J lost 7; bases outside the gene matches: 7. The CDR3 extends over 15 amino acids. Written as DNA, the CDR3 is TGTGCCAGCAGCTCCAGCGGGAGGGGGCGAAATGAGCAGTTCTTC. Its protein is CASSSSGRGRNEQFF.

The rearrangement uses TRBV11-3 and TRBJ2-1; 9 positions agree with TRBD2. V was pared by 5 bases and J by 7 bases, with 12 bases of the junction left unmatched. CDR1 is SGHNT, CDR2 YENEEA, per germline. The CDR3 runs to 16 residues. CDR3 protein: CASSHPGLAGRNEQFF. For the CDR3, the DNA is TGTGCCAGCAGCCACCCCGGGCTAGCGGGAAGGAATGAGCAGTTCTTC.

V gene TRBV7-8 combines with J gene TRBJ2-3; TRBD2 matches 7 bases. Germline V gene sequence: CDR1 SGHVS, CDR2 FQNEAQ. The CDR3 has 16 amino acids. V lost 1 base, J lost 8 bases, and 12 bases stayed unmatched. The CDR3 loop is CASSLGPSGSGGTQYF. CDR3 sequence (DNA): TGTGCCAGCAGCTTAGGTCCTAGCGGTTCGGGGGGTACGCAGTATTTT.